This T cell receptor (beta chain) was sequenced during a study of blood T cells in healthy people across ages. A second PCR, run for about 7 to 11 cycles, used a sample-barcoded 5' primer plus a J-beta primer mix. One entry per CDR3 protein, called by TCRdb with MiXCR from the 5' RACE reads. Of roughly 1,000,000 distinct CDR3 sequences in the sample, under 30% were seen once. The CDR3 extends over 14 amino acids. V lost 0 bases and J 1 base, leaving 7 bases between the germline ends. The germline V gene has CDR1 LGHNA and CDR2 YSLEER. These data were also filed under a second study, of T cells of mothers and their children.

The clonotype comes from a girl between 2 and 10 years old in good health. V usage is TRBV4-3 and J usage is TRBJ2-7, with D perhaps matching TRBD2 (5 bases). The sequencing sample was made of blood. The DNA of the CDR3 is TGCGCCAGCAGCCAAGATTGGAGGTCCTACGAGCAGTACTTC. It translates to CASSQDWRSYEQYF.